This paragraph reports one T cell receptor (beta chain). Its antigen is undetermined. V shed 4 bases, J shed 15 bases, and the junction held 7 bases outside the gene matches. Germline CDR1 is SQVTM and CDR2 is ANQGSEA. The CDR3 runs to 11 residues. The method was immunoSEQ multiplex PCR; TCRdb's version includes in-frame clones alone and lacks a portion of them. This sample carries about 4,500 clones, 65% to 80% of them seen once, and the ten largest clones take 15%. The entry originates in a study of graft-versus-host responses after intestinal transplantation. Study background: Every recipient underwent anti-thymocyte globulin induction, then tacrolimus and steroids for 3 to 4 years.

Overall study results and limits: When patients had graft-donor T cell macrochimerism, their allografts held high graft-versus-host to host-versus-graft clonal ratios. GvH clones were found in recipient marrow; some appeared first in ileum or blood. Early HvG declines after transplant were associated with peak circulating GvH clone levels.

Investigators treated the graft tissue so that it released intraepithelial and lamina propria lymphocytes. The chain couples TRBV29-1 to TRBJ2-1; 9 nucleotides line up with TRBD2. This clonotype was sampled from a human patient who received an intestinal transplant, so some T cells may come from the graft donor. This sample comprised ileum tissue, obtained 338 days after intestinal transplantation. The DNA for the CDR3 is TGCAGCGTTGGTGGGGCGGGGGGGGTGTTCTTC. Translated, it gives CSVGGAGGVFF.